A selection of T cell receptor beta chains follows, all from one sample in a study of blood T cell repertoires in COVID-19. Only in-frame clones appear in the TCRdb table, and some are missing; sequencing was by immunoSEQ multiplex PCR. The sample lists roughly 290,000 clones, about four fifths occurring once. Sequences were obtained from peripheral blood. The receptors derive from a person between 70 and 80 years old with COVID-19, enrolled during active disease. Each CDR3 is given with its conserved first and last residue. Each record gives: V gene, clone size, J gene, D gene, CDR3 protein, CDR3 DNA. A D gene is named only where the DNA matches it firmly. Clone size is not always given. Where it is, it says once, few, many or a class for expanded clones.

V: TRBV9
size: -
J: TRBJ1-2
D: -
CDR3: CASSATRRVDGYGYTF
DNA: TGTGCCAGCAGCGCTACGCGGAGGGTCGACGGCTATGGCTACACCTTC

V: TRBV11-3
size: few
J: TRBJ2-1
D: TRBD2
CDR3: CASSSGGGPFNEQFF
DNA: TGTGCCAGCAGCTCGGGGGGAGGGCCATTCAATGAGCAGTTCTTC

V: TRBV7-3
size: -
J: TRBJ2-7
D: TRBD2
CDR3: CASSSSPVVREYSYEQYF
DNA: TGTGCCAGCAGCTCCTCCCCGGTGGTGCGGGAGTACTCCTACGAGCAGTACTTC

V: TRBV7-8
size: once
J: TRBJ2-3
D: TRBD2
CDR3: CASSLDSGGGITDTQYF
DNA: TGTGCCAGCAGCCTAGACTCCGGGGGGGGAATCACAGATACGCAGTATTTT

V: TRBV4-3
size: -
J: TRBJ2-2
D: -
CDR3: CASSQDSSVTRDTGELFF
DNA: TGCGCCAGCAGCCAAGATAGTTCGGTTACGAGGGACACCGGGGAGCTGTTTTTT

V: TRBV7-9
size: once
J: TRBJ1-1
D: TRBD1
CDR3: CASSFQGALGTEAFF
DNA: TGTGCCAGCAGCTTCCAGGGGGCTCTGGGGACTGAAGCTTTCTTT

V: TRBV19
size: -
J: TRBJ1-1
D: TRBD1
CDR3: CASIQYRGTEAFF
DNA: TGTGCCAGTATACAATACAGGGGGACTGAAGCTTTCTTT

V: TRBV29-1
size: -
J: TRBJ1-2
D: -
CDR3: CSVEDGVREIGYTF
DNA: TGCAGCGTTGAAGATGGGGTCAGGGAAATTGGCTACACCTTC

V: TRBV6-5
size: -
J: TRBJ1-5
D: -
CDR3: CASSNRQFNQPQHF
DNA: TGTGCCAGCAGTAACAGACAGTTCAATCAGCCCCAGCATTTT

V: TRBV6-5
size: -
J: TRBJ2-5
D: TRBD1
CDR3: CASSRGTETQYF
DNA: TGTGCCAGCAGCAGGGGGACAGAGACCCAGTACTTC

V: TRBV6-6
size: -
J: TRBJ2-5
D: TRBD1
CDR3: CASSQDRVEKTQYF
DNA: TGTGCCAGCAGCCAGGACAGGGTCGAGAAGACCCAGTACTTC

V: TRBV5-1
size: -
J: TRBJ2-7
D: TRBD1
CDR3: CASTPGQGPYEQYF
DNA: TGCGCCAGCACCCCGGGACAGGGGCCCTACGAGCAGTACTTC

V: TRBV29-1
size: few
J: TRBJ2-1
D: TRBD2
CDR3: CSVASGSGNEQFF
DNA: TGCAGCGTCGCGAGCGGGAGCGGCAATGAGCAGTTCTTC

V: TRBV28
size: few
J: TRBJ1-1
D: -
CDR3: CASKTGTEAFF
DNA: TGTGCCAGCAAAACAGGGACTGAAGCTTTCTTT

V: TRBV19
size: -
J: TRBJ2-3
D: -
CDR3: CASRLAGTDTQYF
DNA: TGTGCCAGTAGATTAGCGGGCACAGATACGCAGTATTTT

V: TRBV27
size: -
J: TRBJ2-7
D: -
CDR3: CASSFPGGEQYF
DNA: TGTGCCAGCAGCTTCCCCGGGGGCGAGCAGTACTTC

V: TRBV15
size: -
J: TRBJ2-7
D: -
CDR3: CATSRDVDGTGWSYEQYF
DNA: TGTGCCACCAGCAGAGATGTAGACGGAACAGGGTGGAGCTACGAGCAGTACTTC

V: TRBV19
size: -
J: TRBJ1-5
D: -
CDR3: CASQRNGAREPQHF
DNA: TGTGCCAGTCAACGAAACGGAGCCCGGGAGCCCCAGCATTTT

V: TRBV6-4
size: -
J: TRBJ2-3
D: TRBD1
CDR3: CASSETGWGTDTQYF
DNA: TGTGCCAGCAGTGAGACAGGGTGGGGCACAGATACGCAGTATTTT

V: TRBV7-2
size: -
J: TRBJ2-2
D: TRBD2
CDR3: CASRTSGYTGELFF
DNA: TGTGCCAGCAGGACTAGCGGGTACACCGGGGAGCTGTTTTTT

V: TRBV3-1/TRBV3-2
size: -
J: TRBJ2-4
D: -
CDR3: CASSRPQGGENIQYF
DNA: TGTGCCAGCAGCCGACCCCAGGGCGGAGAGAACATTCAGTACTTC

V: TRBV6-2/TRBV6-3
size: -
J: TRBJ1-2
D: -
CDR3: CASSYVREYGYTF
DNA: TGTGCCAGCAGTTACGTCAGGGAATATGGCTACACCTTC

V: TRBV28
size: -
J: TRBJ1-2
D: TRBD1
CDR3: CASRSGGRYGYTF
DNA: TGTGCCAGCAGGTCAGGGGGCCGCTATGGCTACACCTTC

V: TRBV7-2
size: -
J: TRBJ2-7
D: -
CDR3: CASSQLAYEQYF
DNA: TGTGCCAGCAGCCAGTTGGCCTACGAGCAGTACTTC

V: TRBV14
size: -
J: TRBJ2-1
D: -
CDR3: CASSQDRTVVYNEQFF
DNA: TGTGCCAGCAGCCAAGATCGGACAGTTGTCTACAATGAGCAGTTCTTC

V: TRBV5-6
size: few
J: TRBJ2-5
D: TRBD1
CDR3: CASSSDRGWETQYF
DNA: TGTGCCAGCAGCAGTGACAGGGGATGGGAGACCCAGTACTTC

V: TRBV9
size: once
J: TRBJ1-6
D: -
CDR3: CASSVVDRMNSPLHF
DNA: TGTGCCAGCAGCGTAGTCGACAGGATGAATTCACCCCTCCACTTT

V: TRBV27
size: -
J: TRBJ2-7
D: TRBD2
CDR3: CASRSRGGLPYEQYF
DNA: TGTGCCAGCAGGTCTCGGGGGGGCCTCCCTTACGAGCAGTACTTC

V: TRBV11-2
size: -
J: TRBJ2-5
D: TRBD2
CDR3: CASSPGGFRARETQYF
DNA: TGTGCCAGCAGCCCGGGGGGGTTTAGGGCGCGAGAGACCCAGTACTTC

V: TRBV9
size: -
J: TRBJ1-3
D: -
CDR3: CASSVVGGFSGNTIYF
DNA: TGTGCCAGCAGCGTAGTAGGGGGTTTCTCTGGAAACACCATATATTTT

V: TRBV30
size: few
J: TRBJ2-3
D: TRBD2
CDR3: CAWSGTSGGPTDTQYF
DNA: TGTGCCTGGAGCGGGACTAGCGGGGGCCCCACAGATACGCAGTATTTT

V: TRBV23-1
size: -
J: TRBJ1-1
D: TRBD1
CDR3: CASSQSTQGVVGTEAFF
DNA: TGCGCCAGCAGTCAATCGACACAGGGGGTCGTTGGTACTGAAGCTTTCTTT

V: TRBV7-3
size: -
J: TRBJ1-5
D: -
CDR3: CASSLRHNQPQHF
DNA: TGTGCCAGCAGCTTGAGGCACAATCAGCCCCAGCATTTT

V: TRBV6-6
size: -
J: TRBJ2-7
D: TRBD1
CDR3: CASSRGDSYEQYF
DNA: TGTGCCAGCAGTCGTGGGGACAGCTACGAGCAGTACTTC

V: TRBV7-2
size: -
J: TRBJ1-5
D: -
CDR3: CASSRLWQKNSNQPQHF
DNA: TGTGCCAGCAGCCGTCTGTGGCAGAAGAATAGCAATCAGCCCCAGCATTTT

V: TRBV6-1
size: -
J: TRBJ2-2
D: TRBD1
CDR3: CASSELRQGAGGELFF
DNA: TGTGCCAGCAGTGAACTCCGTCAGGGGGCGGGCGGGGAGCTGTTTTTT

V: TRBV19
size: -
J: TRBJ2-6
D: TRBD1
CDR3: CASGTGSSSGANVLTF
DNA: TGTGCCAGTGGGACAGGGTCCAGCTCTGGGGCCAACGTCCTGACTTTC

V: TRBV28
size: -
J: TRBJ2-7
D: TRBD2
CDR3: CASSPGGGGGNYEQYF
DNA: TGTGCCAGCTCCCCCGGGGGTGGGGGGGGGAACTACGAGCAGTACTTC

V: TRBV15
size: -
J: TRBJ1-2
D: -
CDR3: CATSRARRGLEGYTF
DNA: TGTGCCACCAGCAGAGCCCGGCGGGGCCTCGAGGGCTACACCTTC

V: TRBV27
size: -
J: TRBJ2-6
D: TRBD1
CDR3: CASSSYDRGLGANVLTF
DNA: TGTGCCAGCAGTTCCTATGACAGGGGGCTCGGGGCCAACGTCCTGACTTTC

V: TRBV11-3
size: -
J: TRBJ2-7
D: -
CDR3: CASSSHPDRLKSYEQYF
DNA: TGTGCCAGCAGCTCCCACCCTGACAGGTTGAAATCCTACGAGCAGTACTTC

V: TRBV20-1
size: -
J: TRBJ1-1
D: -
CDR3: CSASVAGNTEAFF
DNA: TGCAGTGCTAGTGTGGCAGGGAACACTGAAGCTTTCTTT

V: TRBV9
size: -
J: TRBJ2-3
D: TRBD2
CDR3: CASSVLAGHTDTQYF
DNA: TGTGCCAGCAGCGTATTAGCGGGCCACACAGATACGCAGTATTTT

V: TRBV2
size: -
J: TRBJ1-2
D: TRBD1
CDR3: CASSGTGVYGYTF
DNA: TGTGCCAGCAGTGGGACAGGGGTCTATGGCTACACCTTC

V: TRBV4-1
size: -
J: TRBJ2-5
D: TRBD2
CDR3: CASSLRLAGGQETQYF
DNA: TGCGCCAGCAGCCTTCGACTAGCGGGGGGACAAGAGACCCAGTACTTC

V: TRBV6-5
size: -
J: TRBJ2-7
D: TRBD1
CDR3: CASSSRDRRYEQYF
DNA: TGTGCCAGCAGTTCCCGGGACAGAAGGTACGAGCAGTACTTC

V: TRBV5-5
size: -
J: TRBJ2-3
D: -
CDR3: CASSLTSIWQADTQYF
DNA: TGTGCCAGCAGCTTGACTAGCATATGGCAAGCAGATACGCAGTATTTT

V: TRBV5-1
size: -
J: TRBJ1-1
D: -
CDR3: CASSFQGLVTEAFF
DNA: TGCGCCAGCAGCTTTCAGGGGCTGGTCACTGAAGCTTTCTTT

V: TRBV29-1
size: -
J: TRBJ1-1
D: TRBD1
CDR3: CSAGQGRTEAFF
DNA: TGCAGCGCAGGACAGGGAAGAACTGAAGCTTTCTTT

V: TRBV15
size: -
J: TRBJ2-6
D: -
CDR3: CATSSRGGTGANVLTF
DNA: TGTGCCACCAGCAGTCGAGGGGGTACTGGGGCCAACGTCCTGACTTTC

V: TRBV5-1
size: -
J: TRBJ1-1
D: -
CDR3: CASSLAVNTEAFF
DNA: TGCGCCAGCAGCTTGGCCGTGAACACTGAAGCTTTCTTT

V: TRBV10-3
size: -
J: TRBJ1-4
D: -
CDR3: CAISERGANEKLFF
DNA: TGTGCCATCAGTGAGCGGGGTGCTAATGAAAAACTGTTTTTT

V: TRBV9
size: -
J: TRBJ2-5
D: -
CDR3: CASTDNPNQETQYF
DNA: TGTGCCAGCACGGACAATCCTAACCAAGAGACCCAGTACTTC